This TCR beta chain was found in a study of blood T cells in healthy people across ages. The length of the CDR3 is 16 residues. Germline loops: CDR1 SGDLS, CDR2 YYNGEE. Losses at the gene ends were 0 bases for V and 5 bases for J; bases not matched to a gene: 8. PCR was performed a second time for about 6 to 12 cycles using a sample-barcoded 5' primer and a J-beta primer mix. TCRdb analysed the 5' RACE reads with MiXCR anew, one entry per CDR3 protein. The sample carries roughly 800,000 distinct CDR3 sequences, roughly 64% recorded once. Findings and caveats of the study: With donor CMV status unknown, expanded clonotype changes were possibly confounded.

Comment on this clonotype: The antigen is not known.

The TCR originated in a man aged 25-45 years in good health. The V gene is TRBV9, the J gene TRBJ2-7; 10 nucleotides align to TRBD2. The sequenced sample consisted of blood. DNA of the CDR3: TGTGCCAGCAGCGTAGTTGGAGCGGGAGGGATCGACGAGCAGTACTTC. It is translated as CASSVVGAGGIDEQYF.